Below, 19 T cell receptor beta chains from the same sample are listed, as sequenced in a study of control samples from healthy donors and cancer patients. The table came from immunoSEQ multiplex PCR; TCRdb's copy has only in-frame clones and leaves some out. The sample lists fewer than 500,000 clones; about 93% were seen once. Sequenced sample: PBMCs. These receptors all come from a man aged 35 to 55 with head and neck cancer.

V usage is TRBV5-1 and J usage is TRBJ2-1, with 7 bases fitting TRBD2. V shed 0 bases, J shed 6 bases, and the junction held 3 bases outside the gene matches. The germline V gene encodes CDR1 SGHRS and CDR2 YFSETQ. The CDR3 consists of 14 residues. The CDR3 region is CASSLVGTTNEQFF. CDR3 bases: TGCGCCAGCAGCTTGGTAGGGACTACCAATGAGCAGTTCTTC.

This clone was recorded once. The rearrangement joins TRBV27 to TRBJ1-1, with TRBD1 matching over 7 bases. This CDR3 has 15 residues. Germline lookup yields CDR1 MNHEY and CDR2 SMNVEV (reference sequence). Unmatched junction bases numbered 10, after V lost 5 bases and J lost 4 bases. The CDR3 DNA reads TGTGCCAGCAGTACTAAACAGGGGATGGTCACTGAAGCTTTCTTT. Its translation: CASSTKQGMVTEAFF.

This rearrangement joins TRBV28 to TRBJ1-5; D remains unclear. This CDR3 spans 14 amino acids. CDR1 MDHEN and CDR2 SYDVKM come from the germline V gene. V shed 6 bases and J shed 0 bases, with 9 bases lying between them. The CDR3 sequence: CASSLRISNQPQHF. CDR3 bases: TGTGCCAGCAGCTTAAGGATTAGCAATCAGCCCCAGCATTTT. Drawing the rest from reference TRBV28 and TRBJ1-5, the complete variable domain is DVKVTQSSRYLVKRTGEKVFLECVQDMDHENMFWYRQDPGLGLRLIYFSYDVKMKEKGDIPEGYSVSREKKERFSLILESASTNQTSMYLCASSLRISNQPQHFGDGTRLSIL.

CDR3 sequence: CAWSQDSPQNTEAFF. CDR3 DNA: TGTGCCTGGAGTCAGGACAGCCCGCAGAACACTGAAGCTTTCTTT. The chain recombines TRBV30 with TRBJ1-1; maybe TRBD1 (6 bases). The CDR3 length is 15 residues. Trimming left V 2 bases short and J 1 base short, with 14 bases between. Germline lookup yields CDR1 GTSNPN and CDR2 SVGIG (reference sequence).

This clone was found once. The chain is built from TRBV28 and TRBJ2-3; 14 bases fit TRBD2. The CDR3 totals 14 residues. Trimming took 5 bases from V and 12 from J; bases not matched to a gene: 7. Germline assignment: CDR1 MDHEN and CDR2 SYDVKM. The CDR3 reads CASSQGLAGAFQYF. For the CDR3, the DNA is TGTGCCAGCAGTCAGGGACTAGCGGGGGCCTTTCAGTATTTT.

The chain is built from TRBV10-2 and TRBJ1-4, with D tentatively TRBD1 (6 bases). Germline V gene sequence: CDR1 WSHSY, CDR2 SAAADI. The CDR3 covers 15 residues. V was pared by 4 bases and J by 3 bases, with 12 bases between. As DNA, the CDR3 is TGCGCCAGCAGTGGCCCGGACAGAGCTAATGAAAAACTGTTTTTT. It encodes CASSGPDRANEKLFF.

V usage is TRBV5-1 and J usage is TRBJ1-2; D perhaps matches TRBD1 (6 bases). Germline V gives CDR1 SGHRS, CDR2 YFSETQ. Trimming stripped 4 bases from V and 4 bases from J, with 11 bases between. This CDR3 is built from 13 residues. CDR3 DNA: TGCGCCAGCAGCGTACAGGGAAGCTATGGCTACACCTTC. Translating gives CASSVQGSYGYTF.

About this clone itself: Other nucleotide sequences in the sample specify the same CDR3. V gene TRBV6-6 combines with J gene TRBJ1-5; TRBD1 matches at 8 bases. V gave up 6 bases and J gave up 3 bases; unmatched junction bases: 7. In germline, CDR1 is MNHNY, CDR2 SVGAGI (reference sequence). The CDR3 length is 15 residues. The CDR3 region is CASSLDRGPNQPQHF. The CDR3 DNA follows: TGTGCCAGCAGCCTCGACAGGGGACCCAATCAGCCCCAGCATTTT.

J is TRBJ2-1 and V is TRBV9; 11 bases are a match to TRBD2. The CDR3 length is 20 residues. Trimming took 4 bases from V and 3 from J; bases not matched to a gene: 18. CDR1 SGDLS and CDR2 YYNGEE come from the germline V gene. The DNA of the CDR3 is TGTGCCAGCAGCTCCCGAACGGGGACTAGCGGCGGGGCGGACTACAATGAGCAGTTCTTC. Encoded protein: CASSSRTGTSGGADYNEQFF.

The chain combines TRBV28 with TRBJ1-2; D may be TRBD1 (5 bases). Looked up from germline, CDR1 is MDHEN and CDR2 is SYDVKM. This CDR3 has 13 residues. V lost 10 bases and J 5 bases, leaving 17 bases between the germline ends. The CDR3 DNA is TGTGCCACCACCGGGGCATTCTATTATGGCTACACCTTC. Translating gives CATTGAFYYGYTF.

The chain recombines TRBV10-1 with TRBJ2-4; the D gene could be TRBD1 or TRBD2 (6 bases each). The CDR3 is 14 residues long. Germline loops: CDR1 WNHNN, CDR2 SYGVQD (reference sequence). The V and J ends lost 2 bases and 8 bases respectively, with 13 bases between them. The CDR3 DNA follows: TGCGCCAGCAGTGAGACGGGGGCAGGTGACATTCAGTACTTC. Translated: CASSETGAGDIQYF.

The chain carries TRBV20-1 and TRBJ2-3; 8 nucleotides match TRBD2. The CDR3 is 13 amino acids. Germline lookup yields CDR1 DFQATT and CDR2 SNEGSKA (reference sequence). Losses at the gene ends were 3 bases for V and 4 bases for J; bases not matched to a gene: 3. The CDR3 region is CSASPSGSDTQYF. As DNA, the CDR3 is TGCAGTGCTAGTCCTAGCGGGTCAGATACGCAGTATTTT.

This chain connects TRBV27 to TRBJ2-7; D ambiguous. V was trimmed by 3 bases and J by 2 bases, leaving 8 bases between them. The CDR3 spans 13 residues. Germline V lookup: CDR1 MNHEY, CDR2 SMNVEV (reference sequence). The CDR3 spells CASSLHTTYEQYF. The CDR3 DNA follows: TGTGCCAGCAGTTTGCACACAACCTACGAGCAGTACTTC.

This chain links TRBV27 with TRBJ1-5, with 10 positions matching TRBD1. Germline V gives CDR1 MNHEY, CDR2 SMNVEV (reference sequence). The CDR3 is made up of 15 amino acids. With V trimmed by 5 bases and J by 10 bases, 11 bases remained unmatched. The CDR3 bases are TGTGCCAGCAGTACAATGACAGGGGGCGTGGGACCCCAGCATTTT. It specifies CASSTMTGGVGPQHF.

The rearrangement uses TRBV11-2 and TRBJ2-2; D is unclear. CDR3 length: 12 residues. V shed 2 bases and J shed 5 bases, with 3 bases lying between them. In germline, CDR1 is SGHAT, CDR2 FQNNGV. CDR3 loop: CASSLTTGELFF. The CDR3, as DNA: TGTGCCAGCAGCTTAACGACCGGGGAGCTGTTTTTT.

V usage is TRBV10-3 and J usage is TRBJ1-1; D gene unclear. Trimming left V 5 bases short and J 5 bases short, with 24 bases between. Looked up from germline, CDR1 is ENHRY and CDR2 is SYGVKD. CDR3 length: 17 residues. For the CDR3, the DNA is TGTGCCATCAGTATGAGCGAGGTAGGTCTGCTTAAGACTGAAGCTTTCTTT. Amino acids: CAISMSEVGLLKTEAFF.

CDR3 amino acids: CASSNPNSPLHF. The CDR3 DNA reads TGTGCCAGCAGCAATCCAAATTCACCCCTCCACTTT. This sequence joins TRBV12-3 or TRBV12-4 and TRBJ1-6; no reliable D call. The length of the CDR3 is 12 residues. Between the trimmed V and J ends, which lost 6 bases and 7 bases, there was a span of 7 bases.

V and J are TRBV28 and TRBJ2-5; TRBD1 might be the D (5 bases). CDR1 is MDHEN, CDR2 SYDVKM, per germline. Between the trimmed V and J ends, which lost 7 bases and 7 bases, there was a span of 19 bases. The CDR3 has 14 residues. The CDR3 DNA follows: TGTGCCAGCACCCCCAGGGCTGGGATCGGGACCCAGTACTTC. It is translated as CASTPRAGIGTQYF.

The chain employs TRBV9 and TRBJ2-5, with TRBD2 matching over 10 bases. Germline trimming cut 3 bases from V and 2 bases from J; bases unmatched to any gene: 10. There are 17 residues in the CDR3. Germline CDR1 and CDR2: SGDLS and YYNGEE. DNA for the CDR3: TGTGCCAGCAGCGCCCGCAGGCTAGCGGGAGAACAAGAGACCCAGTACTTC. As protein: CASSARRLAGEQETQYF.